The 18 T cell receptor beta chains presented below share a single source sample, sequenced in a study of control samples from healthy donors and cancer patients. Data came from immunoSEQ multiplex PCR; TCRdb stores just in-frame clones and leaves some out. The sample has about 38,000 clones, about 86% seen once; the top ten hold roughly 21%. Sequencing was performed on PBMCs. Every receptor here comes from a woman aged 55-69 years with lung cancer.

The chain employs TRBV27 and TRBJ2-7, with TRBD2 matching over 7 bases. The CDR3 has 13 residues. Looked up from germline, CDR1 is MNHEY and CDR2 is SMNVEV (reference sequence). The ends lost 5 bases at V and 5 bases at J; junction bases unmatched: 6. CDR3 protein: CASSPRTRHEQYF. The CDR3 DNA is TGTGCCAGCAGTCCAAGGACTAGGCACGAGCAGTACTTC.

As DNA, the CDR3 is TGTGCCAGCAGCCCTGGCGTCAACTATGGCTACACCTTC. The encoded protein is CASSPGVNYGYTF. The chain links TRBV11-2 to TRBJ1-2, with D hard to call. Germline V gives CDR1 SGHAT, CDR2 FQNNGV. The CDR3 length is 13 residues. Trimming took off 5 bases at V and 2 bases at J, with 9 bases between the two ends. Supplemented by reference TRBV11-2 and TRBJ1-2, the full variable domain reads EAGVAQSPRYKIIEKRQSVAFWCNPISGHATLYWYQQILGQGPKLLIQFQNNGVVDDSQLPKDRFSAERLKGVDSTLKIQPAKLEDSAVYLCASSPGVNYGYTFGSGTRLTVV.

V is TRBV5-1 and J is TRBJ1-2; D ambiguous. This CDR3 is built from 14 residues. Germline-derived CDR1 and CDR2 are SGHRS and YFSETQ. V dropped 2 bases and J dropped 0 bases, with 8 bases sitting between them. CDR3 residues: CASSLGSSNYGYTF. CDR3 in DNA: TGCGCCAGCAGCTTAGGCTCCTCTAACTATGGCTACACCTTC.

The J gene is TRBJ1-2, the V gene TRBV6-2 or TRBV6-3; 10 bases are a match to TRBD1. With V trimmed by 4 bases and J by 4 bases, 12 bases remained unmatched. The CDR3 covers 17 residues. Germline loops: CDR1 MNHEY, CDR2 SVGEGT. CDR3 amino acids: CASSSATGGRGSYGYTF. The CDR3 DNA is TGTGCCAGCAGTTCAGCGACAGGGGGCAGGGGAAGCTATGGCTACACCTTC.

The CDR3 here is CASSLDLAQGLAEAFF. In DNA, the CDR3 is TGTGCCAGCAGCTTAGACCTCGCCCAGGGGCTTGCTGAAGCTTTCTTT. The chain uses TRBV11-2 and TRBJ1-1; D perhaps matches TRBD1 (6 bases). Trimming removed 0 bases from V and 6 bases from J, with 17 bases in between. This CDR3 is 16 amino acids long. Germline V gives CDR1 SGHAT, CDR2 FQNNGV.

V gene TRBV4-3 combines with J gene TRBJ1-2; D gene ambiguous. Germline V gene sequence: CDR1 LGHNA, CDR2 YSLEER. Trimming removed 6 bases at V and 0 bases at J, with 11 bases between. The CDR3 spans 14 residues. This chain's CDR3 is CASSPSGANYGYTF. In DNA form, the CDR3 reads TGCGCCAGCAGTCCTAGTGGTGCTAACTATGGCTACACCTTC.

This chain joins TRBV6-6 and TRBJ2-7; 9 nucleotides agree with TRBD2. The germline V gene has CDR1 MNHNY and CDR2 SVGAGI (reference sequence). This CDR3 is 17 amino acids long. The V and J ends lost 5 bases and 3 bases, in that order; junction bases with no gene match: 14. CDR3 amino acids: CASSRISKTSGFYEQYF. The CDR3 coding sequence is TGTGCCAGCAGTCGTATATCGAAAACTAGCGGGTTCTACGAGCAGTACTTC.

The CDR3 here is CASSWSLRGEQYF. Here the CDR3 DNA reads TGCGCCAGCAGCTGGTCCCTCCGAGGCGAGCAGTACTTC. The chain uses TRBV5-1 and TRBJ2-7; the D is unclear. The germline V gene has CDR1 SGHRS and CDR2 YFSETQ. The V gene lost 3 bases and the J gene lost 6 bases, with 13 bases spanning the gap. The CDR3 is 13 residues long. The whole variable domain, remainder taken from reference TRBV5-1 and TRBJ2-7, is KAGVTQTPRYLIKTRGQQVTLSCSPISGHRSVSWYQQTPGQGLQFLFEYFSETQRNKGNFPGRFSGRQFSNSRSEMNVSTLELGDSALYLCASSWSLRGEQYFGPGTRLTVT.

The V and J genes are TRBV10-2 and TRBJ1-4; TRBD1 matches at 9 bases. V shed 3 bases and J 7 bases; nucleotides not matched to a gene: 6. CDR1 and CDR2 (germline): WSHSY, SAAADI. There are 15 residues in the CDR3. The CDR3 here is CASSDFGTGSEKLFF. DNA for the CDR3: TGCGCCAGCAGTGATTTCGGGACAGGGAGTGAAAAACTGTTTTTT.

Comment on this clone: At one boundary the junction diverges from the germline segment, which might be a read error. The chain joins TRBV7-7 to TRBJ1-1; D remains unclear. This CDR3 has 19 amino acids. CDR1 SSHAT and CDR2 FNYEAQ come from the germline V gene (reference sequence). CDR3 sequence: CASSPSINVGRTLNTEAFF. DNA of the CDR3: TGTGCTAGCAGCCCTAGTATTAATGTGGGTCGAACCTTGAACACTGAAGCTTTCTTT.

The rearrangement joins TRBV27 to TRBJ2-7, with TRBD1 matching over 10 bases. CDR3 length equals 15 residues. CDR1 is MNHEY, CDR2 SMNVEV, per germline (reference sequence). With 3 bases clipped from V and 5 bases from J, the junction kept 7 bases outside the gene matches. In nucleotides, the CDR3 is TGTGCCAGCAGTTTGCGGACAGGGGGTTCAGACGAGCAGTACTTC. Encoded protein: CASSLRTGGSDEQYF.

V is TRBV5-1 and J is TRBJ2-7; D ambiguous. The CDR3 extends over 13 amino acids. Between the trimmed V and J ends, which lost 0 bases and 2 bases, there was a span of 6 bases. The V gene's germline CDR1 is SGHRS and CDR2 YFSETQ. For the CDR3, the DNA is TGCGCCAGCAGCTTGGCCAGCCCCTACGAGCAGTACTTC. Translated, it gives CASSLASPYEQYF.

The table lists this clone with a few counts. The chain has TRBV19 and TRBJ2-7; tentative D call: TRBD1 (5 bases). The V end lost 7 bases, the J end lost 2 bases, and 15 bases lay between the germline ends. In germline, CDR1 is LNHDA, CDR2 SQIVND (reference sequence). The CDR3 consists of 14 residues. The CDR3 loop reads CASKGNRPPYEQYF. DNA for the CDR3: TGTGCCAGTAAGGGGAATAGGCCCCCCTACGAGCAGTACTTC.

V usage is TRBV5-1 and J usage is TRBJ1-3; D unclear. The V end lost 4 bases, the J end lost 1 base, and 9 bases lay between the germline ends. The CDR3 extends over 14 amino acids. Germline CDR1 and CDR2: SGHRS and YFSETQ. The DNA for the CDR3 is TGCGCCAGCAGCCTTGGTGGTTCTGGAAACACCATATATTTT. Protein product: CASSLGGSGNTIYF.

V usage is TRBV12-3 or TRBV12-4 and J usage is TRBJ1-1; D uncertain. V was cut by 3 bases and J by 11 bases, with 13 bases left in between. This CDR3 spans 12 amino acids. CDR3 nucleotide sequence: TGTGCCAGCAGTTTTAATGAGGTGTATGCTTTCTTT. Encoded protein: CASSFNEVYAFF.

The CDR3 here is CASGQRWRDYNEQFF. The CDR3 nucleotides read TGTGCCAGCGGCCAGCGGTGGCGGGACTACAATGAGCAGTTCTTC. The rearrangement links TRBV27 to TRBJ2-1, with D perhaps TRBD2 (6 bases). V lost 8 bases and J lost 3, with 17 bases in between. The CDR3 runs to 15 residues. Looked up from germline, CDR1 is MNHEY and CDR2 is SMNVEV (reference sequence).

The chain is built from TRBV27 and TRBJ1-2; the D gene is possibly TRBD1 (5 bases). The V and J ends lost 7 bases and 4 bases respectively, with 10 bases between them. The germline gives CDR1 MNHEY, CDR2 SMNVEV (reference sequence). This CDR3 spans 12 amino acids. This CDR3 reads CASTTGGYGYTF. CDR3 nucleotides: TGTGCCAGCACTACCGGGGGCTATGGCTACACCTTC.

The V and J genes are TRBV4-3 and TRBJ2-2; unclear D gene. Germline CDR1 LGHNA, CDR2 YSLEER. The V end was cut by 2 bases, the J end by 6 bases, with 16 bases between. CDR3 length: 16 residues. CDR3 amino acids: CASSQQPGPSSGELFF. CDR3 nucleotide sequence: TGCGCCAGCAGCCAACAACCGGGCCCGAGCTCCGGGGAGCTGTTTTTT.